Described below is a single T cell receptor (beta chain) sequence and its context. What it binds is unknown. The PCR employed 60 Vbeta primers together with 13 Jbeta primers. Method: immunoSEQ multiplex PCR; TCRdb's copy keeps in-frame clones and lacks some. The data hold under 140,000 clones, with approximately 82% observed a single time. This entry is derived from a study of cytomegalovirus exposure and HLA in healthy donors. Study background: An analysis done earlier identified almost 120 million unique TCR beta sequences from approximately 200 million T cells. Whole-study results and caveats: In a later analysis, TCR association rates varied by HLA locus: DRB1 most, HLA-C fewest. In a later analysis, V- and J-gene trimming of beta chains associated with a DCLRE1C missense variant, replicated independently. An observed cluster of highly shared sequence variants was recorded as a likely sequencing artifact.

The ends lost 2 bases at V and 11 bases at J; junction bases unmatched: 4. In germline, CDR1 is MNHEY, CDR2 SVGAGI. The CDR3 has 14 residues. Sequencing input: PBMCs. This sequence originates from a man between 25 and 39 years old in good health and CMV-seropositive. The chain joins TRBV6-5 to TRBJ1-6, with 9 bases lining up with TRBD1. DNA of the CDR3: TGTGCCAGCAGTTACCCGGGACAGGGAGCACCCCTCCACTTT. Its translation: CASSYPGQGAPLHF.